The 20 T cell receptor beta chains listed next were all sequenced from one sample in a study of blood T cell repertoires in COVID-19. Profiling relied on immunoSEQ multiplex PCR, and the TCRdb table lists in-frame clones only, not all of them. This table has 150,000 or so clones, over 60% appearing once. The sequenced material came from peripheral blood. These receptor sequences come from a man older than 75 with acute or convalescent COVID-19.

The rearrangement joins TRBV7-2 to TRBJ2-7; D might be TRBD2 (6 bases). The CDR3 consists of 15 residues. V was trimmed by 0 bases and J by 6 bases, leaving 15 bases between them. From germline, CDR1 is SGHTA and CDR2 FQGNSA. The CDR3 sequence: CASSLAFGTPLEQYF. Here the CDR3 DNA reads TGTGCCAGCAGCTTAGCGTTCGGGACTCCACTCGAGCAGTACTTC.

This rearrangement joins TRBV19 to TRBJ2-3; weak D call: TRBD2 (6 bases). The germline V gene has CDR1 LNHDA and CDR2 SQIVND (reference sequence). This CDR3 is 15 amino acids long. Between the trimmed V and J ends, which lost 1 base and 0 bases, there was a span of 8 bases. CDR3 sequence reads: CASSIGAGSTDTQYF. In nucleotides, the CDR3 is TGTGCCAGTAGTATAGGAGCGGGTAGCACAGATACGCAGTATTTT.

V usage is TRBV9 and J usage is TRBJ2-5; 10 bases are shared with TRBD1. The CDR3 covers 15 residues. Trimming removed 0 bases from V and 5 bases from J; junction bases left unmatched: 4. Germline-derived CDR1 and CDR2 are SGDLS and YYNGEE. The CDR3 sequence is CASSVGTGGMETQYF. CDR3 in DNA: TGTGCCAGCAGCGTAGGGACAGGGGGAATGGAGACCCAGTACTTC.

The chain joins TRBV6-5 to TRBJ2-5; tentatively, D is TRBD2 (5 bases). The V end was cut by 0 bases, the J end by 1 base, with 6 bases between. Germline V lookup: CDR1 MNHEY, CDR2 SVGAGI. The CDR3 is 14 residues long. CDR3: CASSYSGLQETQYF. The CDR3 bases are TGTGCCAGCAGTTACTCCGGACTCCAAGAGACCCAGTACTTC.

V and J are TRBV4-1 and TRBJ1-3; the match to TRBD1 covers 7 bases. J lost 0 bases, V lost 1 base, and 12 bases had no gene match. Looked up from germline, CDR1 is MGHRA and CDR2 is YSYEKL. The CDR3 length is 19 residues. CDR3 in amino acids: CASSQGVTGTAGSGNTIYF. The CDR3 DNA reads TGCGCCAGCAGCCAAGGCGTAACCGGGACAGCCGGCTCTGGAAACACCATATATTTT.

The chain links TRBV10-2 to TRBJ1-2, with 7 bases matching TRBD1. The CDR3 is 14 amino acids. Germline CDR1 and CDR2: WSHSY and SAAADI. The ends lost 6 bases at V and 7 bases at J; junction bases unmatched: 11. In DNA, the CDR3 is TGCGCCAGCAGGCCACAGGGTGAGGGGGCTGGCTACACCTTC. The encoded protein is CASRPQGEGAGYTF.

The V call is TRBV12-5, the J call TRBJ1-1, with D unresolved. The V gene lost 6 bases and the J gene lost 1 base, with 6 bases spanning the gap. The CDR3 consists of 12 residues. Germline CDR1 is LGHNT and CDR2 is FRNRAP. The CDR3 coding sequence is TGTGCTAGTGGCCCGGGGAACACTGAAGCTTTCTTT. Translated, it gives CASGPGNTEAFF.

This clone was counted once. Here the CDR3 DNA reads TGTGCCAGCAGCCAAACAGACAACACTGAAGCTTTCTTT. Residues: CASSQTDNTEAFF. This chain connects TRBV7-2 to TRBJ1-1, with D hard to call. The CDR3 extends over 13 amino acids. Germline lookup yields CDR1 SGHTA and CDR2 FQGNSA. V was trimmed by 5 bases and J by 2 bases, leaving 9 bases between them.

This clone has more than one count but fewer than ten. This chain links TRBV7-9 with TRBJ1-6, with 7 bases aligning to TRBD1. Per the germline V gene, CDR1 is SEHNR and CDR2 is FQNEAQ (reference sequence). Trimming at V came to 4 bases and at J to 0 bases, leaving 3 bases not matched to a gene. The CDR3 has 16 amino acids. The CDR3 loop is CASSYAGGSYNSPLHF. The CDR3 nucleotides read TGTGCCAGCAGCTACGCAGGGGGCTCCTATAATTCACCCCTCCACTTT.

The V and J genes are TRBV2 and TRBJ1-3, with D possibly being TRBD1 (6 bases). The CDR3 covers 15 residues. V was clipped by 1 base and J by 2 bases, with 9 bases between them. From germline, CDR1 is SNHLY and CDR2 FYNNEI. As DNA, the CDR3 is TGTGCCAGCAGTGAAGGGGGGCCCCCTGGAAACACCATATATTTT. This sequence encodes CASSEGGPPGNTIYF.

This chain joins TRBV9 and TRBJ2-5, with 8 bases matching TRBD2. The V gene end was trimmed by 4 bases and the J gene end by 5 bases; junction bases not matched to a gene: 7. CDR1 and CDR2 (germline): SGDLS, YYNGEE. This CDR3 contains 14 residues. CDR3 DNA: TGTGCCAGCAGCTCGCGGGGGGCCGGGGAGACCCAGTACTTC. Translating it yields CASSSRGAGETQYF.

This clone was seen only once. This chain connects TRBV6-5 to TRBJ1-5; 7 bases fit TRBD1. Trimming removed 2 bases from V and 5 bases from J; junction bases left unmatched: 6. The germline V gene encodes CDR1 MNHEY and CDR2 SVGAGI. There are 15 residues in the CDR3. The CDR3 DNA follows: TGTGCCAGCAGTTACACCACAGGGGACGATCAGCCCCAGCATTTT. Translated, it gives CASSYTTGDDQPQHF.

The rearrangement links TRBV7-8 to TRBJ1-4; D remains ambiguous. CDR3 length: 15 amino acids. V was shortened by 4 bases and J by 8 bases, with 17 bases between the two germline ends. CDR1 and CDR2 from the germline V gene are SGHVS and FQNEAQ. The DNA for the CDR3 is TGTGCCAGCAGCTCGGGAGAACGGTCGTTCGAAAAACTGTTTTTT. This sequence encodes CASSSGERSFEKLFF.

Regarding this clone: At one end, the junction sequence differs from germline, possibly due to a read error. The genes are TRBV5-1 and TRBJ2-3, with 8 positions matching TRBD2. Germline V gene sequence: CDR1 SGHRS, CDR2 YFSETQ. This CDR3 region has 17 residues. DNA of the CDR3: TGCGCCAGCAGCCCCGGATTCCGGGGGGGCTTGAGAGTGTTGGTGGATTTT. It is translated as CASSPGFRGGLRVLVDF.

The rearrangement links TRBV7-9 to TRBJ2-2; no reliable D call. This CDR3 is built from 14 residues. V was trimmed by 3 bases and J by 4 bases, leaving 9 bases between them. Germline values: CDR1 SEHNR, CDR2 FQNEAQ (reference sequence). CDR3 protein: CASSFNSFTGELFF. CDR3 DNA sequence: TGTGCCAGCAGCTTTAATTCGTTCACCGGGGAGCTGTTTTTT.

The genes are TRBV12-5 and TRBJ2-1; no clear D. The V and J ends lost 3 bases and 8 bases respectively, with 8 bases between them. The germline V gene encodes CDR1 LGHNT and CDR2 FRNRAP. This CDR3 region has 12 residues. The CDR3 sequence: CASGFSADEQFF. The CDR3 bases are TGTGCTAGTGGTTTTTCGGCGGATGAGCAGTTCTTC.

A single count supports this clone. V gene TRBV7-9 combines with J gene TRBJ2-1; no definite D call. Trimming took off 5 bases at V and 5 bases at J, with 7 bases between the two ends. Germline lookup yields CDR1 SEHNR and CDR2 FQNEAQ (reference sequence). The CDR3 sequence is 12 residues long. CDR3 in DNA: TGTGCCAGCAGCCCCGAGCACAATGAGCAGTTCTTC. Protein: CASSPEHNEQFF.

This clone was recorded a few times. This rearrangement joins TRBV10-1 to TRBJ2-3, with 8 positions matching TRBD2. V lost 2 bases, J lost 6 bases, and 10 bases stayed unmatched. The CDR3 is made up of 16 amino acids. Germline V gene lookup returns CDR1 WNHNN and CDR2 SYGVQD (reference sequence). The CDR3, as DNA: TGCGCCAGCAGTGAGAGGAGCGGGGGCCCGACGGATACGCAGTATTTT. Encoded protein: CASSERSGGPTDTQYF.

The chain is built from TRBV30 and TRBJ1-5; D possibly corresponds to TRBD1 (6 bases). Germline CDR1 GTSNPN, CDR2 SVGIG (reference sequence). The CDR3 loop spans 14 amino acids. V was clipped by 5 bases and J by 4 bases, with 15 bases between them. The CDR3 sequence: CAWASQGWNQPQHF. The DNA of the CDR3 is TGTGCCTGGGCGTCGCAGGGGTGGAATCAGCCCCAGCATTTT.

The chain carries TRBV6-5 and TRBJ1-2; 12 nucleotides agree with TRBD1. The germline gives CDR1 MNHEY, CDR2 SVGAGI. This CDR3 comprises 14 residues. J was trimmed by 8 bases and V by 6 bases; bases with no gene match: 7. In DNA form, the CDR3 reads TGTGCCAGCAGATTGGGACAGGGGGCTGGCGGCTACACCTTC. It encodes CASRLGQGAGGYTF.